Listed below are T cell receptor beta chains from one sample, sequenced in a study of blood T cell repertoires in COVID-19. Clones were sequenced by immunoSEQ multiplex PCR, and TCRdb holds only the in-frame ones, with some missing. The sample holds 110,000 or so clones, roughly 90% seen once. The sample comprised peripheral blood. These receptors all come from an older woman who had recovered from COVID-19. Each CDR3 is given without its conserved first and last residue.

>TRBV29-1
SVLTMGAPEAF
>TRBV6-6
ASSYSRQGTEAF
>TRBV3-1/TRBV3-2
ASSQDYKRTQY
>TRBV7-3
ASSPRTGLDTQY
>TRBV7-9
ASSPGLAGYNEQF
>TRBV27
ASSWGAGTGEKLF
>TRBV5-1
ASSSGQGSSGNTIY
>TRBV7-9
ASSPPGQKVTGELF
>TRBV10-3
AISSDSGSYGNEQF
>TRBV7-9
ASSLGWENYGYT
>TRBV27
ASSLSNTRELF
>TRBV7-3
ASSLRPMEGAYNEQF
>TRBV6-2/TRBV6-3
ASSYRPRTGGHNTEAF
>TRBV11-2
ASSLEYASLEAF
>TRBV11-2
ASSLVGSGETQY
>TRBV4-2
ASSQVGGDETQY
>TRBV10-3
AISESLAAYEQY
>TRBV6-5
ASSPGQYGYT
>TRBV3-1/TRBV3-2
ASSIAGTGLTEQPQH
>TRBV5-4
ASSPGGEQF
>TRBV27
ASRGGRRLNTEAF
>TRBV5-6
ASSWDMGQGKGYT
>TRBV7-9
ASSTRQGPAKNIQY
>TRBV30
AWKGAGFSYNEQF
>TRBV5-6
ASGVRGTGELF
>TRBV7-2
ASSLEDRGQY
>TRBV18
ASSPRTLAGVGSYNEQF
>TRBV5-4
ASSLTSGAYNEQF
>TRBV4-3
ASSQEISGGRTGELF
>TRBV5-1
ASRESSMNTEAF
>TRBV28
ASSSRGILYGYT
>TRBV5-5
ASSASTGKHEQF
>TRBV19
ASSPGQGARYGYT
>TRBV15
ATSRGTASNQPQH
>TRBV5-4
ASSWGTGGEGNEQF
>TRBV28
ASSTWTGGNTEAF
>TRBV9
ASTPQGATRANEQF
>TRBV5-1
ASSFWTGGSGELF
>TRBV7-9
ASSSRGRTGPKWNEQF
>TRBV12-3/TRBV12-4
ASSFVEGGELF
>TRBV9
ASSPSGQGVHSPLH
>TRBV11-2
ASSLIPGGRSTDTQY
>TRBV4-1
ASSPFGVGDQPQH
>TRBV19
ASSILGGAGNQPQH